The 25 T cell receptor beta chains listed next were all sequenced from one sample in a study of immune characterization of retroperitoneal liposarcoma. TCRdb reprocessed the PCR reads via MiXCR and lists one record per CDR3 protein. Here the sample spans 11,000 or so distinct CDR3 sequences, 22% being singletons. The sample taken for sequencing was blood. The receptors were gathered from a female donor with retroperitoneal liposarcoma.

This clonotype was found a few times. The rearrangement uses TRBV6-5 and TRBJ2-1, with TRBD2 as a possible D gene (5 bases). Germline CDR1 is MNHEY and CDR2 is SVGAGI. This CDR3 contains 14 residues. Deletions cut 0 bases from V and 10 bases from J, with 13 bases between. CDR3 sequence (DNA): TGTGCCAGCAGTTACTCCAGCGGCTCCTACGAGCAGTTCTTC. This sequence encodes CASSYSSGSYEQFF.

This clonotype was counted only a few times. The rearrangement joins TRBV6-5 to TRBJ1-6, with a possible D match to TRBD1 (6 bases). Germline CDR1 is MNHEY and CDR2 is SVGAGI. The CDR3 contains 14 residues. The germline V and J ends were trimmed by 6 bases and 9 bases, with 15 bases remaining between them. The CDR3 sequence is CASRRDKEISPLHF. DNA for the CDR3: TGTGCCAGCAGGAGGGACAAGGAAATTTCACCCCTCCACTTT.

This clonotype has at least ten counts. The J gene is TRBJ2-1, the V gene TRBV11-1, with D tentatively TRBD2 (5 bases). V was pared by 5 bases and J by 0 bases, with 11 bases between. This CDR3 spans 15 amino acids. The germline V gene has CDR1 SGHAT and CDR2 FQDESV (reference sequence). CDR3 sequence: CASSQRTSSYNEQFF. In DNA form, the CDR3 reads TGTGCCAGCAGCCAGCGGACCAGCTCCTACAATGAGCAGTTCTTC.

V usage is TRBV12-3 or TRBV12-4 and J usage is TRBJ2-1; D possibly corresponds to TRBD1 (6 bases). TRBJ2-7 explains the end of the DNA better; the J call may be wrong. This CDR3 spans 13 amino acids. This CDR3 reads CASSFEQGREQYF. The CDR3 DNA is TGTGCCAGCAGTTTTGAACAGGGTCGCGAGCAGTACTTC.

The genes are TRBV5-4 and TRBJ2-5; weak D call: TRBD2 (6 bases). Germline V gives CDR1 SGHNT, CDR2 YYREEE (reference sequence). The CDR3 loop spans 14 amino acids. The V and J ends lost 0 bases and 2 bases respectively, with 8 bases between them. In nucleotides, the CDR3 is TGTGCCAGCAGCTTGGCCGGGGGTCAAGAGACCCAGTACTTC. It yields the protein CASSLAGGQETQYF.

The chain recombines TRBV7-8 with TRBJ2-1; D is possibly TRBD2 (6 bases). Trimming cost V 1 base and J 5 bases, with 15 bases left between them. Germline V gives CDR1 SGHVS, CDR2 FQNEAQ. This CDR3 region has 16 residues. The CDR3 DNA follows: TGTGCCAGCAGCTTAGGTCGCGGGACGATGAACAATGAGCAGTTCTTC. Amino acid sequence: CASSLGRGTMNNEQFF.

There are a few counts of this clonotype. The rearrangement links TRBV11-3 to TRBJ2-3, with D uncertain. In germline, CDR1 is SGHNT, CDR2 YENEEA. The V gene lost 1 base and the J gene lost 0 bases, with 5 bases spanning the gap. CDR3 length equals 14 residues. The CDR3 nucleotides read TGTGCCAGCAGCTTAGGCCTAAGCACAGATACGCAGTATTTT. Translating it yields CASSLGLSTDTQYF. The full variable domain, its missing parts supplied by reference TRBV11-3 and TRBJ2-3, is EAGVVQSPRYKIIEKKQPVAFWCNPISGHNTLYWYLQNLGQGPELLIRYENEEAVDDSQLPKDRFSAERLKGVDSTLKIQPAELGDSAVYLCASSLGLSTDTQYFGPGTRLTVL.

This clonotype has only a few counts. The chain combines TRBV6-6 with TRBJ2-1, with 8 bases lining up with TRBD1. Matching the DNA end better, TRBJ2-7 makes the J call doubtful. The CDR3 spans 15 residues. CDR1 and CDR2 from the germline V gene are MNHNY and SVGAGI (reference sequence). CDR3 nucleotides: TGTGCCAGCAGCGGACAGGGTTCGGGCTACTACGAGCAGTACTTC. Residues: CASSGQGSGYYEQYF.

The table lists this clonotype with many counts. The chain carries TRBV11-1 and TRBJ2-5; D possibly matches TRBD1 or TRBD2 (6 bases each). Germline V gene sequence: CDR1 SGHAT, CDR2 FQDESV (reference sequence). This CDR3 contains 14 residues. V gave up 5 bases and J gave up 11 bases, with 21 bases separating them. CDR3 protein: CASSDSGGPGEQYF. For the CDR3, the DNA is TGTGCCAGCAGCGACTCCGGGGGCCCGGGAGAGCAGTACTTC.

The chain uses TRBV6-1 and TRBJ2-5, with 7 bases that match TRBD2. The end of the DNA is better explained by TRBJ2-1, so the J call may be wrong. This CDR3 is 14 amino acids long. Germline V CDR1 and CDR2: MNHNS, SASEGT. CDR3 nucleotides: TGTGCCAGCAGTTTGGTAACGGGGGGTTACGAGCAGTTCTTC. Translating it yields CASSLVTGGYEQFF.

This sequence joins TRBV4-3 and TRBJ1-1, with no clear D. Germline assignment: CDR1 LGHNA and CDR2 YSLEER. V lost 0 bases, J lost 1 base, and 6 bases lay in between. The CDR3 has 14 amino acids. Here the CDR3 reads CASSQDRWNTEAFF. DNA for the CDR3: TGCGCCAGCAGCCAAGATAGGTGGAACACTGAAGCTTTCTTT.

This clonotype was seen many times. The chain has TRBV27 and TRBJ2-5; no clear D. The ends were cut back, 5 bases at V and 5 bases at J, with 18 bases in the middle. Germline CDR1 is MNHEY and CDR2 is SMNVEV (reference sequence). The length of the CDR3 is 15 residues. CDR3 in DNA: TGTGCCAGCAGTCCCCGGGCTCTTCGCCAGGAGACCCAGTACTTC. Amino acids: CASSPRALRQETQYF.

In its sample, this clonotype is medium-sized. The chain has TRBV24-1 and TRBJ2-1, with D possibly being TRBD1 or TRBD2 (5 bases each). TRBJ2-7 matches the DNA end more closely, so the J call is doubtful. This CDR3 region has 13 residues. Germline assignment: CDR1 KGHDR and CDR2 SFDVKD. CDR3 coding DNA: TGTGCCACCAGTGAGTGGGACGGCTACGAGCAGTACTTC. The encoded protein is CATSEWDGYEQYF.

In its sample, this clonotype was seen many times. J is TRBJ2-2 and V is TRBV11-3; the D gene is possibly TRBD1 (5 bases). Trimming left V 5 bases short and J 10 bases short, with 14 bases between. Germline lookup yields CDR1 SGHNT and CDR2 YENEEA. The CDR3 has 13 amino acids. The CDR3 sequence: CASSARVLTELFF. The CDR3 region has the DNA TGTGCCAGCAGCGCCAGGGTTTTGACGGAGCTGTTTTTT.

A few counts support this clonotype. The V call is TRBV10-3, the J call TRBJ2-1; 11 nucleotides line up with TRBD2. J lost 3 bases, V lost 4 bases, and 8 bases had no gene match. Germline lookup yields CDR1 ENHRY and CDR2 SYGVKD. This CDR3 spans 17 amino acids. Here the CDR3 reads CAISGRGGLAVYNEQFF. CDR3 nucleotide sequence: TGTGCCATCAGTGGACGGGGGGGACTAGCGGTCTACAATGAGCAGTTCTTC.

This clonotype was found a few times. In DNA, the CDR3 is TGCGCCAGCAGTGTGGTAGCGGGATCGACCGGGGAGCTGTTTTTT. This sequence encodes CASSVVAGSTGELFF. J is TRBJ2-2 and V is TRBV5-1; 8 nucleotides line up with TRBD2. V dropped 5 bases and J dropped 5; count of bases not matched to a gene: 8. The CDR3 spans 15 residues. Germline V gene lookup returns CDR1 SGHRS and CDR2 YFSETQ.

There are many counts of this clonotype. This chain joins TRBV6-1 and TRBJ2-7; possible D gene TRBD1, 6 bases. Germline CDR1 MNHNS, CDR2 SASEGT. V gave up 2 bases and J gave up 6 bases, with 26 bases separating them. The CDR3 contains 18 residues. The CDR3, as DNA: TGTGCCAGCAGTGAATTAATTGCAAGGACAGCAACCCCTCGCGAGCAGTACTTC. It encodes CASSELIARTATPREQYF.

The chain uses TRBV7-6 and TRBJ2-6; a possible D gene is TRBD1 (7 bases). V lost 5 bases and J lost 0, with 23 bases in between. CDR3 length equals 20 residues. Germline V gives CDR1 SGHVS, CDR2 FNYEAQ. The CDR3 protein is CASSLPRQGGGDSGANVLTF. The CDR3 DNA follows: TGTGCCAGCAGCCTACCAAGGCAGGGGGGCGGAGACTCTGGGGCCAACGTCCTGACTTTC.

This clonotype was picked up many times. This chain connects TRBV12-3 or TRBV12-4 to TRBJ2-1; maybe TRBD1 (5 bases). V was clipped by 3 bases and J by 10 bases, with 13 bases between them. The CDR3 is 13 amino acids. The CDR3 sequence: CASSLGQTYEQFF. CDR3 bases: TGTGCCAGCAGTTTGGGGCAGACTTACGAGCAGTTCTTC.

This clonotype has ten or more counts. The chain recombines TRBV11-2 with TRBJ2-6, with TRBD1 matching 8 bases. The CDR3 runs to 17 residues. Germline trimming cut 5 bases from V and 2 bases from J; bases unmatched to any gene: 8. CDR1 and CDR2 from the germline V gene are SGHAT and FQNNGV. The CDR3, as DNA: TGTGCCAGCAGCCCCGACAGGGGCCTGCCTGGGGCCAACGTCCTGACTTTC. Translated, it gives CASSPDRGLPGANVLTF.

The table lists this clonotype with many counts. V is TRBV6-1 and J is TRBJ2-3; 7 nucleotides line up with TRBD1. The CDR3 is 15 amino acids. From germline, CDR1 is MNHNS and CDR2 SASEGT. V shed 2 bases and J 2 bases; nucleotides not matched to a gene: 4. CDR3 amino acids: CASSEQDRDTDTQYF. CDR3 nucleotide sequence: TGTGCCAGCAGTGAACAAGACAGGGACACAGATACGCAGTATTTT.

V usage is TRBV7-2 and J usage is TRBJ2-3; 8 nucleotides line up with TRBD2. The ends lost 3 bases at V and 2 bases at J; junction bases unmatched: 4. The CDR3 loop spans 15 amino acids. Per germline, CDR1 SGHTA and CDR2 FQGNSA. This CDR3 is CASSLSGGTTDTQYF. Written as DNA, the CDR3 is TGTGCCAGCAGCTTGTCGGGAGGGACCACAGATACGCAGTATTTT.

The chain links TRBV12-3 or TRBV12-4 to TRBJ2-3; perhaps TRBD2 as D (5 bases). Trimming removed 7 bases from V and 5 bases from J, with 10 bases in between. The length of the CDR3 is 12 residues. The CDR3 DNA reads as TGTGCCAGCAAAGCTGAGGGAGATACGCAGTATTTT. It translates to CASKAEGDTQYF.

This clonotype has only a few counts. No DNA is shown, since the ends of the CDR3 on it are uncertain; the CDR3 is the one TCRdb lists. Here the CDR3 reads CAISFSPGQPAKNCFF. The chain carries TRBV10-3 and TRBJ1-4; the listed D gene, TRBD1, was not tested against the DNA. Including both end residues, the CDR3 is 16 amino acids long. Looked up from germline, CDR1 is ENHRY and CDR2 is SYGVKD.

This clonotype was seen many times. The chain employs TRBV10-3 and TRBJ1-1; 7 nucleotides align to TRBD1. The CDR3 spans 13 residues. Germline V CDR1 and CDR2: ENHRY, SYGVKD. With V trimmed by 6 bases and J by 7 bases, 8 bases remained unmatched. The DNA for the CDR3 is TGTGCCATCAGATCCTTGGGGGACAGTGAAGCTTTCTTT. Its translation is CAIRSLGDSEAFF.